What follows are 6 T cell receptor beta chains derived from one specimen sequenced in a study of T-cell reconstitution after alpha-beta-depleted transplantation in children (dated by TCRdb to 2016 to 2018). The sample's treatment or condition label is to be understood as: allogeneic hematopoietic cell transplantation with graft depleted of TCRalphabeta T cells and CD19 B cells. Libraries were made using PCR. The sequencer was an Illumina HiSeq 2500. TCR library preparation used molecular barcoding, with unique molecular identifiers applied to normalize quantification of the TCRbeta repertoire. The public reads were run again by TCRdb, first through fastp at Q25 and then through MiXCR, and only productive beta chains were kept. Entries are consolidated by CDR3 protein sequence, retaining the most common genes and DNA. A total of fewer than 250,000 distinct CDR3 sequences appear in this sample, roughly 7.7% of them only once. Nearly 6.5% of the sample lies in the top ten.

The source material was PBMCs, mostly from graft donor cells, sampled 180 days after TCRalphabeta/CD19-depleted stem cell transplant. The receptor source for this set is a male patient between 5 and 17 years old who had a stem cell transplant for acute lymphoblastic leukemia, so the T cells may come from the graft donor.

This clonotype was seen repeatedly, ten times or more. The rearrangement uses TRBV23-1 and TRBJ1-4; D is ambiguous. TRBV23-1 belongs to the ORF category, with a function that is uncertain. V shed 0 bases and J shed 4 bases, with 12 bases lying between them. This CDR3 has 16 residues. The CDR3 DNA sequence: TGCGCCAGCAGTCAATCGGAAGGACCTTTTAATGAAAAACTGTTTTTT. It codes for CASSQSEGPFNEKLFF.

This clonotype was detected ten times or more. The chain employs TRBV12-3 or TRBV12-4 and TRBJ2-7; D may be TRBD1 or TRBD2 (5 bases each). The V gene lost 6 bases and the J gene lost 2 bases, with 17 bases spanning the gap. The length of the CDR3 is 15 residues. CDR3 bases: TGTGCCAGCAGGACGGGGATCTTAGGGGCCTACGAGCAGTACTTC. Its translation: CASRTGILGAYEQYF.

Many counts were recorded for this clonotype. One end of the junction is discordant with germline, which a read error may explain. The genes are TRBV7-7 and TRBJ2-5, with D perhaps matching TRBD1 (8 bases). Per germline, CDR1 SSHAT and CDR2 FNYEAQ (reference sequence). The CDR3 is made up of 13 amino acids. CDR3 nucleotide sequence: TGTGCTAGCAGCACCACAGGGGGGGTGACCCAGTACTTC. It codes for CASSTTGGVTQYF.

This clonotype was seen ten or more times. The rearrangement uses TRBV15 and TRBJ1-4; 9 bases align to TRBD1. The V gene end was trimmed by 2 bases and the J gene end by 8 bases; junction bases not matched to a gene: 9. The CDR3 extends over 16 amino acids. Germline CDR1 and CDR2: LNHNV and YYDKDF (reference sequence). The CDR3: CATSRQPGQGNEKLFF. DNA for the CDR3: TGTGCCACCAGCAGACAACCGGGACAGGGTAACGAAAAACTGTTTTTT. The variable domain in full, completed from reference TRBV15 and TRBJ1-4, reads DAMVIQNPRYQVTQFGKPVTLSCSQTLNHNVMYWYQQKSSQAPKLLFHYYDKDFNNEADTPDNFQSRRPNTSFCFLDIRSPGLGDTAMYLCATSRQPGQGNEKLFFGSGTQLSVL.

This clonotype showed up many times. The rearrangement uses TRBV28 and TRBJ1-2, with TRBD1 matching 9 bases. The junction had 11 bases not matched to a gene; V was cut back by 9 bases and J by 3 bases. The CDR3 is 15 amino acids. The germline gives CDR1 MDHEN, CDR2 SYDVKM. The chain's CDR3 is CASGPGQGPYYGYTF. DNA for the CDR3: TGTGCCAGTGGCCCCGGACAGGGGCCCTACTATGGCTACACCTTC.

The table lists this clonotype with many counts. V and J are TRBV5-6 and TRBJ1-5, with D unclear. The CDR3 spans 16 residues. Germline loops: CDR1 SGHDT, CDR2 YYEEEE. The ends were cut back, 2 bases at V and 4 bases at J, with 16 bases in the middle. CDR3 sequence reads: CASSFGLSTSNQPQHF. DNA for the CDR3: TGTGCCAGCAGCTTTGGCCTGTCAACAAGTAATCAGCCCCAGCATTTT.